These 14 T cell receptor beta chains share one sample of origin, sequenced in a study of shared clonotypes between healthy human individuals. Positively selected for CCR7, the CD45RO-negative cells used as naive CD8 cells excluded terminally differentiated effector memory CD45RA+ cells. Sequencing was performed with immunoSEQ multiplex PCR; in TCRdb, only in-frame clones are kept and a portion is missing. The table includes some 740,000 clones, more than 85% detected once. The specimen was naive CD8+ T cells sorted from blood. The receptors come from a man aged 25-45 years in good health.

The V call is TRBV5-1, the J call TRBJ2-7; the D gene is possibly TRBD1 (6 bases). Germline CDR1 and CDR2: SGHRS and YFSETQ. The CDR3 length is 14 residues. Trimming took 3 bases from V and 5 from J, leaving 15 bases between them. The DNA of the CDR3 is TGCGCCAGCAGCTCTCACAGGGTAGGCGACGAGCAGTACTTC. Protein product: CASSSHRVGDEQYF.

This clone was seen more than once but under ten times. V and J are TRBV9 and TRBJ1-3; D ambiguous. Trimming took off 3 bases at V and 0 bases at J, with 13 bases between the two ends. CDR3 length equals 16 residues. Germline-derived CDR1 and CDR2 are SGDLS and YYNGEE. The CDR3, as DNA: TGTGCCAGCAGCGCGAGTACGAGTAGCTCTGGAAACACCATATATTTT. Translating gives CASSASTSSSGNTIYF. The full variable domain, with the rest looked up from reference TRBV9 and TRBJ1-3, is DSGVTQTPKHLITATGQRVTLRCSPRSGDLSVYWYQQSLDQGLQFLIQYYNGEERAKGNILERFSAQQFPDLHSELNLSSLELGDSALYFCASSASTSSSGNTIYFGEGSWLTVV.

On this clone: Other DNA sequences in this specimen translate into the identical CDR3. The chain has TRBV5-6 and TRBJ1-5; the match to TRBD1 covers 8 bases. The V gene's germline CDR1 is SGHDT and CDR2 YYEEEE. The CDR3 has 14 amino acids. The junction had 4 bases not matched to a gene; V was cut back by 2 bases and J by 6 bases. CDR3 DNA sequence: TGTGCCAGCAGCTTAGGACAGGGAGTTCAGCCCCAGCATTTT. Its translation: CASSLGQGVQPQHF.

CDR3 bases: TGCGCCAGCAGCTTATTGTGGGGAAACGATGAAAAACTGTTTTTT. Amino acids: CASSLLWGNDEKLFF. The V gene is TRBV5-1, the J gene TRBJ1-4, with unresolved D. This CDR3 has 15 amino acids. CDR1 and CDR2 (germline): SGHRS, YFSETQ. V was cut by 2 bases and J by 6 bases, with 14 bases left in between.

This chain links TRBV6-5 with TRBJ1-1; D unresolved. The ends were cut back, 6 bases at V and 0 bases at J, with 8 bases in the middle. This CDR3 comprises 13 residues. CDR1 and CDR2 (germline): MNHEY, SVGAGI. In DNA form, the CDR3 reads TGTGCCAGCAGCCTTGTTATGAACACTGAAGCTTTCTTT. Protein product: CASSLVMNTEAFF.

The chain has TRBV29-1 and TRBJ2-1; 8 bases fit TRBD2. Losses at the gene ends were 7 bases for V and 9 bases for J; bases not matched to a gene: 8. CDR3 length: 12 amino acids. Germline values: CDR1 SQVTM, CDR2 ANQGSEA. The CDR3 is CSAHGGVFEQFF. The CDR3 nucleotides are TGCAGCGCACACGGGGGGGTTTTTGAGCAGTTCTTC.

The chain combines TRBV11-2 with TRBJ2-4, with D perhaps TRBD2 (5 bases). CDR3 length equals 13 residues. Germline values: CDR1 SGHAT, CDR2 FQNNGV. V was clipped by 7 bases and J by 5 bases, with 12 bases between them. CDR3 loop: CASTPPGENIQYF. The CDR3, as DNA: TGTGCCAGCACCCCCCCCGGGGAAAACATTCAGTACTTC.

The J gene is TRBJ2-7, the V gene TRBV27; D may correspond to TRBD1 or TRBD2 (5 bases each). The CDR3 spans 13 residues. V lost 10 bases and J lost 2, with 15 bases in between. The germline CDR1 and CDR2 sequences are MNHEY and SMNVEV (reference sequence). DNA of the CDR3: TGTGCCACCAGGCTGGGACCGGCCTACGAGCAGTACTTC. Amino acid sequence: CATRLGPAYEQYF.

The V gene is TRBV11-2, the J gene TRBJ2-1; D is unresolved. The V and J ends lost 1 base and 10 bases respectively, with 8 bases between them. Germline CDR1 reads SGHAT; CDR2 reads FQNNGV. This CDR3 has 12 residues. The CDR3 bases are TGTGCCAGCAGCTTAGCACCGATCGAGCAGTTCTTC. It specifies CASSLAPIEQFF.

The chain has TRBV10-3 and TRBJ2-7; maybe TRBD2 (6 bases). Per germline, CDR1 ENHRY and CDR2 SYGVKD. The CDR3 length is 17 residues. Trimming removed 5 bases from V and 1 base from J, with 21 bases in between. CDR3 nucleotides: TGTGCCATCAGTAAAAAAGGAGGGAGAGTCGGGTCCTACGAGCAGTACTTC. This translates into CAISKKGGRVGSYEQYF.

The chain has TRBV5-4 and TRBJ2-7, with D tentatively TRBD2 (5 bases). The germline CDR1 and CDR2 sequences are SGHNT and YYREEE (reference sequence). The V and J ends lost 5 bases and 6 bases respectively, with 24 bases between them. This CDR3 has 16 amino acids. CDR3 amino acids: CASRPTSGSRASEQYF. As DNA, the CDR3 is TGTGCCAGCAGACCAACTTCGGGGAGTCGGGCCTCCGAGCAGTACTTC.

The rearrangement links TRBV10-2 to TRBJ1-2; D ambiguous. Looked up from germline, CDR1 is WSHSY and CDR2 is SAAADI. The germline V and J ends were trimmed by 6 bases and 3 bases, with 8 bases remaining between them. The CDR3 is 12 residues long. The CDR3 region has the DNA TGCGCCAGCAGGGAAGACTACTATGGCTACACCTTC. Translating gives CASREDYYGYTF.

This chain joins TRBV7-9 and TRBJ2-5, with 8 bases fitting TRBD1. The CDR3 length is 15 residues. With V trimmed by 2 bases and J by 4 bases, 6 bases remained unmatched. Germline V gene lookup returns CDR1 SEHNR and CDR2 FQNEAQ (reference sequence). The CDR3 here is CASSLIIGQGETQYF. The CDR3 region has the DNA TGTGCCAGCAGCTTAATCATCGGACAGGGAGAGACCCAGTACTTC.

This chain connects TRBV7-9 to TRBJ2-6; 10 positions agree with TRBD2. With V trimmed by 2 bases and J by 4 bases, 11 bases remained unmatched. CDR1 is SEHNR, CDR2 FQNEAQ, per germline (reference sequence). The CDR3 is 19 amino acids. In DNA, the CDR3 is TGTGCCAGCAGCTTAACAGGGGATAGCGGGAGGACCGGGGCCAACGTCCTGACTTTC. Protein product: CASSLTGDSGRTGANVLTF.